The present entry profiles one T cell receptor (beta chain) with its context. The data stem from a study of blood T cell repertoires in COVID-19. Germline V CDR1 and CDR2: LNHDA, SQIVND (reference sequence). Losses at the gene ends were 7 bases for V and 4 bases for J; bases not matched to a gene: 7. This CDR3 spans 14 amino acids. Profiling relied on immunoSEQ multiplex PCR, and the TCRdb table lists in-frame clones only, not all of them. The sample has roughly 120,000 clones, about nine tenths seen once. The chain employs TRBV19 and TRBJ1-2; 9 bases match TRBD1. The sample taken for sequencing was peripheral blood. This clonotype was obtained from a man aged 50-60 years with active COVID-19. Here the CDR3 DNA reads TGTGCCAGTAAAGTACGGGACAGGGTCTATGGCTACACCTTC. As protein: CASKVRDRVYGYTF.